The clone carrying this T cell receptor beta chain was seen a single time. The PCR had 60 Vbeta and 13 Jbeta primers. The repertoire was sequenced with immunoSEQ multiplex PCR; TCRdb's copy has only in-frame clones and lacks some. The sample consists of around 160,000 clones, around 75% of them appearing once. The sample comes from a study of cytomegalovirus exposure and HLA in healthy donors. CDR1 GTSNPN and CDR2 SVGIG come from the germline V gene (reference sequence). With 7 bases clipped from V and 1 base from J, the junction kept 2 bases outside the gene matches. The CDR3 has 12 residues. The clonotype was recovered from a woman aged 40 to 50 in good health and CMV-seropositive. The chain is built from TRBV30 and TRBJ1-1, with 8 bases fitting TRBD1. Sequencing was done on a sample of PBMCs. CDR3 protein: CAYDRGNTEAFF. CDR3 sequence (DNA): TGTGCCTATGACAGGGGGAACACTGAAGCTTTCTTT.